One sample yielded the 8 T cell receptor beta chains listed below, sequenced in a study of cytomegalovirus exposure and HLA in healthy donors. The PCR was carried out with 60 Vbeta primers and 13 Jbeta primers. TCRdb keeps only in-frame clones here, not all; method: immunoSEQ multiplex PCR. In total, the table holds approximately 110,000 clones. Material for sequencing was PBMCs. The receptors stem from a man aged 18 to 30 in good health and CMV-seronegative.

This chain joins TRBV6-1 and TRBJ2-1; 8 bases agree with TRBD2. CDR3 length: 15 residues. Per germline, CDR1 MNHNS and CDR2 SASEGT. After removal of 10 bases from V and 4 bases from J, the junction contained 12 bases not matched to a gene. As DNA, the CDR3 is TGTGCCACCAGCGTGAGAACTAGCGGTTACAATGAGCAGTTCTTC. Its translation: CATSVRTSGYNEQFF.

The chain employs TRBV11-2 and TRBJ1-5; the D is unclear. Per germline, CDR1 SGHAT and CDR2 FQNNGV. CDR3 size: 13 residues. V was shortened by 3 bases and J by 1 base, with 4 bases between the two germline ends. The CDR3 nucleotides are TGTGCCAGCAGCTTCCAGAGCAATCAGCCCCAGCATTTT. Translating gives CASSFQSNQPQHF. The full variable domain, its missing parts supplied by reference TRBV11-2 and TRBJ1-5, is EAGVAQSPRYKIIEKRQSVAFWCNPISGHATLYWYQQILGQGPKLLIQFQNNGVVDDSQLPKDRFSAERLKGVDSTLKIQPAKLEDSAVYLCASSFQSNQPQHFGDGTRLSIL.

This sequence joins TRBV15 and TRBJ1-5; 7 nucleotides agree with TRBD1. The CDR3 covers 15 residues. Unmatched junction bases numbered 2, after V lost 0 bases and J lost 3 bases. Germline V gene lookup returns CDR1 LNHNV and CDR2 YYDKDF (reference sequence). The CDR3 spells CATSRDGQVNQPQHF. In nucleotides, the CDR3 is TGTGCCACCAGCAGAGATGGACAGGTCAATCAGCCCCAGCATTTT. The full variable domain, rest sourced from reference TRBV15 and TRBJ1-5, is DAMVIQNPRYQVTQFGKPVTLSCSQTLNHNVMYWYQQKSSQAPKLLFHYYDKDFNNEADTPDNFQSRRPNTSFCFLDIRSPGLGDTAMYLCATSRDGQVNQPQHFGDGTRLSIL.

The rearrangement uses TRBV29-1 and TRBJ2-2, with D tentatively TRBD2 (6 bases). The V gene lost 7 bases and the J gene lost 2 bases, with 14 bases spanning the gap. Germline V gene sequence: CDR1 SQVTM, CDR2 ANQGSEA. The CDR3 is 14 amino acids. The CDR3 protein is CSAPGLLNTGELFF. CDR3 nucleotides: TGCAGCGCCCCGGGACTGCTCAACACCGGGGAGCTGTTTTTT.

The CDR3 loop reads CASSIGSVTGTEAFF. For the CDR3, the DNA is TGTGCCAGTAGTATAGGCTCGGTAACGGGGACTGAAGCTTTCTTT. V and J are TRBV19 and TRBJ1-1; D remains unclear. There are 15 residues in the CDR3. Trimming removed 1 base from V and 5 bases from J, with 14 bases in between. CDR1 and CDR2 (germline): LNHDA, SQIVND (reference sequence).

This sequence joins TRBV9 and TRBJ2-3; D is ambiguous. There are 17 residues in the CDR3. The germline CDR1 and CDR2 sequences are SGDLS and YYNGEE. The germline V and J ends were trimmed by 4 bases and 2 bases, with 20 bases remaining between them. CDR3 in DNA: TGTGCCAGCAGCCCGAAGGAGTGGTGGCGATTCACAGATACGCAGTATTTT. This gives the protein CASSPKEWWRFTDTQYF.

The rearrangement links TRBV15 to TRBJ2-6; D ambiguous. Germline CDR1 reads LNHNV; CDR2 reads YYDKDF (reference sequence). The CDR3 consists of 18 residues. V was trimmed by 5 bases and J by 0 bases, leaving 17 bases between them. In DNA form, the CDR3 reads TGTGCCACCAGCCCATATACTCTCCTAACCTCTGGGGCCAACGTCCTGACTTTC. It codes for CATSPYTLLTSGANVLTF.

The CDR3 DNA follows: TGTGCCAGCAGCCTAAGGGGGAGGGAGGGGAAACTGTTTTTT. Protein product: CASSLRGREGKLFF. This chain joins TRBV5-4 and TRBJ1-4, with a weak D call TRBD1 (6 bases). V gave up 4 bases and J gave up 11 bases, with 18 bases separating them. Germline lookup yields CDR1 SGHNT and CDR2 YYREEE (reference sequence). The CDR3 is 14 amino acids.